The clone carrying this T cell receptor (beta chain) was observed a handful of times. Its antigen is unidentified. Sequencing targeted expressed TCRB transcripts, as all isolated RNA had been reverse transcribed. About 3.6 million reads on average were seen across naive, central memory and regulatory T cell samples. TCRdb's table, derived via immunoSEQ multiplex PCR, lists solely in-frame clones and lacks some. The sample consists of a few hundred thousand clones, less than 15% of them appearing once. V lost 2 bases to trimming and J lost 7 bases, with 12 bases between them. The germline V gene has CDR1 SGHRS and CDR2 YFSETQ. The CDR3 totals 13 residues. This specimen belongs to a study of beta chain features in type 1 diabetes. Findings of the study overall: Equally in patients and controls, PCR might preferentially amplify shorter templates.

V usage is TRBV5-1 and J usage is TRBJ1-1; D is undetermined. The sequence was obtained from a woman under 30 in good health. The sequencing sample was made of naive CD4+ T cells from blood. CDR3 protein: CASSFGSGFEAFF. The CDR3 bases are TGCGCCAGCAGCTTTGGTTCGGGGTTTGAAGCTTTCTTT.